The clone carrying this T cell receptor (beta chain) was detected a few times. What it binds is unknown. Germline-derived CDR1 and CDR2 are MNHEY and SVGAGI. Deletions cut 6 bases from V and 5 bases from J, with 19 bases between. CDR3 length: 15 residues. These data are taken from a study of T cell repertoires in cytomegalovirus infection. TCRdb reanalysed the reads using MiXCR and keeps one entry per CDR3 protein. The profile covers under 850,000 distinct CDR3 sequences, with about 30% appearing a single time and 15% to 20% taken by the ten largest. The gene calls are TRBV6-5 and TRBJ2-5; perhaps TRBD2 as D (7 bases). This TCR derives from a human donor in good health (CMV status not recorded). Some clones in this sample may be carry-over from other donors' samples. Specimen: cultured PBMCs, collected from culture after CMV antigen stimulation. CDR3: CASSDRTRGRETQYF. The CDR3 DNA is TGTGCCAGCAGCGACAGGACTAGAGGCCGGGAGACCCAGTACTTC.